The entry that follows covers one TCR beta chain sequence. The antigen remains undetermined. This specimen comes from a study of shared clonotypes between healthy human individuals. As originally analysed: ImmunoSEQ supplied junction-only sequences lacking quality scores, so filtering was different. Clones were sequenced by immunoSEQ multiplex PCR, and TCRdb holds only the in-frame ones, with some missing. V and J calls and clone size follow that table, whereas D and trimming were derived from the DNA. This table holds some 2,500,000 clones, roughly 93% found once. This CDR3 has 16 residues. The germline gives CDR1 SGHVS, CDR2 FQNEAQ. V trimming: 2 bases; J trimming: 3 bases; junction bases outside the gene matches: 6. The donor cohort consisted entirely of Caucasian adults residing in Nashville, Tennessee. Study-wide results and caveats: The study found about 5.1% of naive CD4 clonotypes shared across four donors.

The source of this sequence is a man aged 18 to 29 in good health. Some clones in this sample may be carry-over from other donors' samples. The genes are TRBV7-8 and TRBJ2-2, with TRBD2 matching 7 bases. The sample consisted of naive CD4+ T cells from PBMCs. Subset specified: CD45RA+ positively selected. CDR3 sequence (DNA): TGTGCCAGCAGCTTATTGGCCGGGGGGTACACCGGGGAGCTGTTTTTT. Translating it yields CASSLLAGGYTGELFF.